Listed here is a single T cell receptor beta chain. Its target is not known. 5'RACE template switching produced TCR cDNA carrying a universal primer site and UMIs. Via MiXCR, TCRdb re-called the 5' RACE reads, giving one row per CDR3 protein. This table holds 620,000 or so distinct CDR3 sequences, roughly an eighth found once. This sample is part of a study of T cells after yellow fever vaccination. Study-wide points: Contamination by abundant bulk-population clonotypes could be present in FACS-sorted repertoires. After the booster, 96% of CD4 and roughly nine tenths of CD8 primary-response clones were re-detected.

The CDR3 consists of 12 residues. In germline, CDR1 is LGHDT, CDR2 YNNKEL (reference sequence). V was cut by 2 bases and J by 1 base, with 2 bases left in between. The V gene is TRBV3-1, the J gene TRBJ1-1; no reliable D call. The clonotype comes from a man younger than 40 who received the YFV17D yellow fever vaccine. This specimen consisted of PBMCs, obtained on the day of the yellow fever booster vaccination. CDR3 DNA: TGTGCCAGCAGCCAACGGAACACTGAAGCTTTCTTT. Protein: CASSQRNTEAFF.